This section outlines one T cell receptor beta chain sequence together with its context. No cognate antigen has been identified for it. It has no much larger one-base neighbor in the sample; base qualities were not kept. Trimming removed 5 bases from V and 3 bases from J, leaving 8 bases between the germline ends. The CDR3 runs 12 amino acids, cysteine and phenylalanine included. Only the CDR3 DNA is retained, 36 bases long and in frame from the first base. These data belong to a study of blood T cell repertoires in COVID-19 (dated by TCRdb to 2018 to 2020). With respect to the entire study: The collaborator samples originated in the United States, Italy and Spain and spanned the acute and convalescent phases of COVID-19. The material from the prospective study consisted of cDNA or gDNA derived from T cells, B-cell-depleted T cells, or PBMCs. Subjects who had been exposed to COVID-19, were actively infected with it, or had recovered from it provided the deeply sampled blood TCRbeta repertoires that made up the dataset. The repertoires were made available in a free public database intended to serve as a resource for research on the immune response to SARS-CoV-2. The samples were drawn from two sources: the first 160 participants of the ongoing ImmuneRACE study, and 950 to 1,500 subjects contributed by 6 global collaborators. The sample metadata nearly always contained a de-identified subject ID, COVID-19 status, age in years and sex. Where available, HLA class I and class II types were taken from metadata supplied by the sample provider and were not determined by assay-based typing.

What the work shows at the level of the full study, not this receptor alone: The amount of clinical and demographic metadata varied by source and participant and was provided uncurated.

Participants in the prospective study were enrolled through a virtual design, were aged about 18 to 100 years, and lived in approximately 24 United States geographic areas. In the prospective study, participants were assigned to cohorts based on the clinical history participants reported in a screening survey and a study questionnaire. Recovered participants in ImmuneRACE Cohort 3 were defined as having two consecutive negative NP/OP PCR tests, clearance from a healthcare professional, or resolution of symptoms. In the prospective study, whole blood, serum and a nasopharyngeal or oropharyngeal swab were collected from each participant by mobile phlebotomists. Over a 2-month period, participants in the prospective study had the option of providing additional blood draws and questionnaires. Before DNA extraction, blood samples from the prospective study were shipped at room temperature or frozen.

TCRbeta CDR3 regions were amplified from genomic DNA using the immunoSEQ Assay, a bias-controlled multiplex PCR. The published analysis was carried out like this. The number of nucleated cells in each sample was estimated by amplification of reference gene primers within the assay. To quantify the absolute abundance of each unique TCRbeta CDR3 rearrangement, sequence reads were collapsed and filtered. For each sample, productive Simpson clonality was calculated as the square root of Simpson's diversity index over productive rearrangements. Imported from immuneACCESS, the table was reduced by TCRdb to in-frame sequences with V and J called. These copies leave out some clones; in studies compared against another copy, an unresolved V gene accounts for under half, and the cause of the remainder is not known. V and J calls and clone size come straight from that table; D and trimming were deduced from the DNA. In all, the sample holds around 430,000 clones, and approximately 87% of those were seen once. Roughly 9.4% of the sample is held by the ten biggest clonotypes.

Recombination linked TRBV12-3 or TRBV12-4 to TRBJ2-7, with no reliable assignment of the D segment. The sample comprised PBMCs or T cells enriched from blood (not recorded which). The receptor comes from a woman between 50 and 59 years old who had recovered from COVID-19. The nucleotide sequence is given as TGTGCCAGCAGTGAGCTTCTCTACGAGCAGTACTTC. This gives the protein CASSELLYEQYF.